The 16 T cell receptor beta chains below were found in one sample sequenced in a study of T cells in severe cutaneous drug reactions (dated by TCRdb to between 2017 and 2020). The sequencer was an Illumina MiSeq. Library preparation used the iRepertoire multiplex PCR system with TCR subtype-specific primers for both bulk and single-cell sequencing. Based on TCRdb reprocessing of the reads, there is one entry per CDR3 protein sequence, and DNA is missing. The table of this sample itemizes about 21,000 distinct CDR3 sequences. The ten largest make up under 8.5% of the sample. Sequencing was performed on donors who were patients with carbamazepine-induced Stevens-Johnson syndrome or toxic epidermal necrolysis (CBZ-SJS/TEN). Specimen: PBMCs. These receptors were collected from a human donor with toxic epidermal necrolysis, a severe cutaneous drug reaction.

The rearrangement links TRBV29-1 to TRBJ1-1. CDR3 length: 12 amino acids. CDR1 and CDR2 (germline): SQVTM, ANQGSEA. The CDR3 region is CSSGEGHGVAFF.

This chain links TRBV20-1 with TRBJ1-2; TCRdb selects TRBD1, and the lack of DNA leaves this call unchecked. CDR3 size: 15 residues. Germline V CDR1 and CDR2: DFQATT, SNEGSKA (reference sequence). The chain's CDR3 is CSARVGTGAQYGYTF.

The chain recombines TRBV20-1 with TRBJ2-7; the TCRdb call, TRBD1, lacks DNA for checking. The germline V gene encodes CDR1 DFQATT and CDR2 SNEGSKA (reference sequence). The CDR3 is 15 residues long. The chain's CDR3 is CSAREWGQGSREQYF.

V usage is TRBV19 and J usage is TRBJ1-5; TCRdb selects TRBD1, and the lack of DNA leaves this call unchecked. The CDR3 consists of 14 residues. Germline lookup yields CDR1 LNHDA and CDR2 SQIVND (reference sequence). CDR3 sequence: CASSAYRDDQPQHF.

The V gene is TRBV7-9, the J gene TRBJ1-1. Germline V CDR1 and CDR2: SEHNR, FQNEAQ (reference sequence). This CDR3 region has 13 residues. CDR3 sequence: CASSLAGQPEAFF.

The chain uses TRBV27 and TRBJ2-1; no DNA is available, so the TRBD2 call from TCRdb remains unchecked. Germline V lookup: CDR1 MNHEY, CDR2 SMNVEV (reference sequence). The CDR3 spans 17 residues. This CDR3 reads CASIGDPDGPSYNEQFF.

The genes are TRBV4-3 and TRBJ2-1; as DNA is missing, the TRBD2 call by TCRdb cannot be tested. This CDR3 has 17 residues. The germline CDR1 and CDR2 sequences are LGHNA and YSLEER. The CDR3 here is CASSQGALAGAVNEQFF.

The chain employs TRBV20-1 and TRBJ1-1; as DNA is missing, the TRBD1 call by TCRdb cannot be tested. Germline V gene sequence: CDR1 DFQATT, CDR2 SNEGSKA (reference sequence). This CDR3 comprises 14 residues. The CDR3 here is CSALTRRTNTEAFF.

CDR3 protein: CASSFSLPDSYEQYF. The gene calls are TRBV5-6 and TRBJ2-7. From germline, CDR1 is SGHDT and CDR2 YYEEEE. The CDR3 has 15 amino acids.

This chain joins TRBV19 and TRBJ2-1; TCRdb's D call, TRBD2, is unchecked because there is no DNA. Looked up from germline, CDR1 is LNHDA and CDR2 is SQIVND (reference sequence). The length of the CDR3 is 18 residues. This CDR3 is CASRSRDRTSGTYNEQFF. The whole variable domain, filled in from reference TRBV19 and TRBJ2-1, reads DGGITQSPKYLFRKEGQNVTLSCEQNLNHDAMYWYRQDPGQGLRLIYYSQIVNDFQKGDIAEGYSVSREKKESFPLTVTSAQKNPTAFYLCASRSRDRTSGTYNEQFFGPGTRLTVL.

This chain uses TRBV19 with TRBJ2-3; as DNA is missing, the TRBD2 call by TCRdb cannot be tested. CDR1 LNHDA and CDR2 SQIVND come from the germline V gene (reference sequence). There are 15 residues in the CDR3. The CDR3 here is CASSPVAGRSDTQYF.

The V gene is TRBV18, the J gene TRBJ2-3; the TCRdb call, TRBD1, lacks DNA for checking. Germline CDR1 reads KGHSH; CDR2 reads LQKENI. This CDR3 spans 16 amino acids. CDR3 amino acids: CASSPPRRQGSDTQYF. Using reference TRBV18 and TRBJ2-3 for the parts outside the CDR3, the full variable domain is NAGVMQNPRHLVRRRGQEARLRCSPMKGHSHVYWYRQLPEEGLKFMVYLQKENIIDESGMPKERFSAEFPKEGPSILRIQQVVRGDSAAYFCASSPPRRQGSDTQYFGPGTRLTVL.

The CDR3 sequence: CASSQGDRAQAYYEQYF. The chain links TRBV3-1 to TRBJ2-7; TCRdb returns TRBD1, unconfirmable since there is no DNA. Looked up from germline, CDR1 is LGHDT and CDR2 is YNNKEL (reference sequence). This CDR3 is 17 amino acids long.

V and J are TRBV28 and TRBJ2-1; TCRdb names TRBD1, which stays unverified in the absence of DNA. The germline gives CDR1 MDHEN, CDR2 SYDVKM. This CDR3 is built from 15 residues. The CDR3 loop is CASSFSGALYNEQFF.

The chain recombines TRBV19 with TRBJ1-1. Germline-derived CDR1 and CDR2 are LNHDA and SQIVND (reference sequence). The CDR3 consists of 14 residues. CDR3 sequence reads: CASQWGPMNTEAFF.

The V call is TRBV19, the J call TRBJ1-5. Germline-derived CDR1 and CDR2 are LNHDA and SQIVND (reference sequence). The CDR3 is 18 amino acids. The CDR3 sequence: CASSQGLPEGYSNQPQHF. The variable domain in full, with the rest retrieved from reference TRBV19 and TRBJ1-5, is DGGITQSPKYLFRKEGQNVTLSCEQNLNHDAMYWYRQDPGQGLRLIYYSQIVNDFQKGDIAEGYSVSREKKESFPLTVTSAQKNPTAFYLCASSQGLPEGYSNQPQHFGDGTRLSIL.